This is a list of T cell receptor beta chains from one sample in a study of cytomegalovirus exposure and HLA in healthy donors. The assay was immunoSEQ multiplex PCR, and TCRdb's table has in-frame clones only and misses some. The sample contains more than 80,000 clones, over 70% of which appear only once. The sample consisted of PBMCs. All receptors come from a girl under 10 years old in good health and CMV-seropositive. Both conserved end residues are part of each CDR3. A D gene is named only where the DNA matches it firmly. Not all rows give a size; the values are once, few, many and, for expanded clones, a class.

-,TRBD2,TRBJ2-1,TRBV5-1,TGCGCCAGCAGCACCGTAGCGGGAGCGCGGGAGCAGTTCTTC,CASSTVAGAREQFF
-,-,TRBJ2-7,TRBV19,TGTGCCAGTAGTAGGGACTTACCTAGGGCCTACGAGCAGTACTTC,CASSRDLPRAYEQYF
-,TRBD1,TRBJ2-2,TRBV10-3,TGTGCCATCAGTGAGTGGGGGACAGTGAACACCGGGGAGCTGTTTTTT,CAISEWGTVNTGELFF
few,-,TRBJ2-7,TRBV27,TGTGCCAGCAGTTCAGACTCCTACGAGCAGTACTTC,CASSSDSYEQYF
-,TRBD1,TRBJ2-1,TRBV29-1,TGCAGCGTTGGACAGGGGGCAGGTGAGCAGTTCTTC,CSVGQGAGEQFF
-,-,TRBJ2-2,TRBV28,TGTGCCAGCAGTTTTGTCGCGGGGTCCTACACCGGGGAGCTGTTTTTT,CASSFVAGSYTGELFF
-,TRBD2,TRBJ2-2,TRBV7-7,TGTGCCAGCAGCCCCGAGGCCGTAACAGCGCTACTAGCGGGAGGGCCCACCGGGGAGCTGTTTTTT,CASSPEAVTALLAGGPTGELFF
once,TRBD1,TRBJ1-4,TRBV2,TGTGCCAGCAGCCTACAGGGGTTGTGGGGTGAAAAACTGTTTTTT,CASSLQGLWGEKLFF
-,TRBD2,TRBJ2-3,TRBV7-3,TGTGCCAGCAGCGCCACACCAGGTGGACTAGTTGCCGATACGCAGTATTTT,CASSATPGGLVADTQYF
once,-,TRBJ2-1,TRBV10-2,TGCGCCAGCATTGGAGGGACTGGGGAGCAGTTCTTC,CASIGGTGEQFF
-,-,TRBJ2-1,TRBV5-1,TGCGCCAGCAGCATCGCGGCCGGGGCAGCGGGTAATTACAATGAGCAGTTCTTC,CASSIAAGAAGNYNEQFF
once,-,TRBJ2-7,TRBV4-3,TGCGCCAGCAGCGGAGGGAGCTCCTACGAGCAGTACTTC,CASSGGSSYEQYF
-,TRBD1,TRBJ2-7,TRBV2,TGTGCCAGCAGGAAATCCTCAGGGGGCTCCTACGAGCAGTACTTC,CASRKSSGGSYEQYF
few,-,TRBJ2-2,TRBV4-3,TGCGCCAGCAGTTTCCGGACCGGACTGAGCGCCACCGGGGAGCTGTTTTTT,CASSFRTGLSATGELFF
-,-,TRBJ1-1,TRBV7-9,TGTGCCAGCAGCCCAACGGGAAGGACTGAAGCTTTCTTT,CASSPTGRTEAFF
-,-,TRBJ2-7,TRBV5-1,TGCGCCAGCAGCTTGACTTCCCCGGGGATAATCTACGAGCAGTACTTC,CASSLTSPGIIYEQYF
few,-,TRBJ2-7,TRBV29-1,TGCAGCGCCTTAGTCTCCTACGAGCAGTACTTC,CSALVSYEQYF
once,-,TRBJ1-1,TRBV30,TGTGCCTGGAGTCCACTATACACTGAAGCTTTCTTT,CAWSPLYTEAFF
-,TRBD2,TRBJ2-1,TRBV6-1,TGTGCCAGCAGCCACCTAGCGGGAGAATACAATGAGCAGTTCTTC,CASSHLAGEYNEQFF
-,-,TRBJ2-7,TRBV6-6,TGTGCCAGCAGCTCCCCGGACAGATACGAGCAGTACTTC,CASSSPDRYEQYF
-,TRBD1,TRBJ1-2,TRBV27,TGTGCCAGCAGTTTGAGCTGGGGACAGGGTCTTATCTATGGCTACACCTTC,CASSLSWGQGLIYGYTF
-,TRBD2,TRBJ2-7,TRBV7-7,TGTGCTAGCAGCCCCGGGACTAGCCTCTCCTACGAGCAGTACTTC,CASSPGTSLSYEQYF
few,-,TRBJ1-4,TRBV5-1,TGCGCCAGCAGACCGGACAAAAATGAAAAACTGTTTTTT,CASRPDKNEKLFF
-,TRBD1,TRBJ1-1,TRBV9,TGTGCCAGCAGCGTTGGGACAGGGGGCCCTGAAGCTTTCTTT,CASSVGTGGPEAFF
-,TRBD1,TRBJ2-3,TRBV28,TGTGCCAGCAACTTACAGGGGGCGCGTACAGATACGCAGTATTTT,CASNLQGARTDTQYF
few,-,TRBJ1-2,TRBV6-6,TGTGCCAGCAGAACCGACACCTTCGGGAAGGGCTACACCTTC,CASRTDTFGKGYTF
few,-,TRBJ2-3,TRBV6-5,TGTGCCAGCAGTGCCTCCGGAGACTACACAGATACGCAGTATTTT,CASSASGDYTDTQYF
-,-,TRBJ2-1,TRBV9,TGTGCCAGCAGCGTAGGGCGGGCTTCCGGGAATGAGCAGTTCTTC,CASSVGRASGNEQFF
once,-,TRBJ2-5,TRBV4-1,TGCGCCAGCAGCCAGGGGGGAGGAAGGGAAGAGACCCAGTACTTC,CASSQGGGREETQYF
-,TRBD1,TRBJ1-1,TRBV7-2,TGTGCCAGCAGCCCCGCCCCCGGGACAGCGCAAGCTTTCTTT,CASSPAPGTAQAFF
-,-,TRBJ2-7,TRBV6-1,TGTGCCAGCAGTGCCCTTTACGAGCAGTACTTC,CASSALYEQYF
-,TRBD1,TRBJ1-2,TRBV6-1,TGTGCCAGCAGTGAAGCTGGACGGGACAGAAGATATGGCTACACCTTC,CASSEAGRDRRYGYTF
-,TRBD1,TRBJ1-2,TRBV29-1,TGCAGCGCCGAGGGGGCGGAGGATGGCTACACCTTC,CSAEGAEDGYTF
-,-,TRBJ1-2,TRBV10-3,TGTGCCATCAGTGCCGGACAGAGGAGTGGCTACACCTTC,CAISAGQRSGYTF
-,-,TRBJ2-5,TRBV20-1,TGCAGTGCTAGAAGGGGGGGGACCCAGTACTTC,CSARRGGTQYF
-,TRBD1,TRBJ1-5,TRBV25-1,TGTGCCAGCAGTGAAGACAGGGGGGGTCAGCCCCAGCATTTT,CASSEDRGGQPQHF
-,TRBD1,TRBJ1-2,TRBV28,TGTGCCAGCAGTTGGACAGGGGCGAGGTCCTACTATGGCTACACCTTC,CASSWTGARSYYGYTF
-,-,TRBJ1-1,TRBV7-2,TGTGCCAGCAGCTTATGGAGGGAGCACACTGAAGCTTTCTTT,CASSLWREHTEAFF
-,TRBD1,TRBJ2-7,TRBV28,TGTGCCAGCAGTTTTTCCGGGACAGGGCATCCCTACGAGCAGTACTTC,CASSFSGTGHPYEQYF
-,-,TRBJ2-3,TRBV7-2,TGTGCCAGCAGCTTCTTCGGGAGCACAGATACGCAGTATTTT,CASSFFGSTDTQYF
-,-,TRBJ1-1,TRBV30,TGTGCCTGGAGCCGAACGACAGCTATTATGAACACTGAAGCTTTCTTT,CAWSRTTAIMNTEAFF
-,-,TRBJ1-1,TRBV6-5,TGTGCCAGCACCTGGGGGCATTTCACTGAAGCTTTCTTT,CASTWGHFTEAFF
few,-,TRBJ1-4,TRBV5-1,TGCGCCAGCAGCTACGGAACTAATGAAAAACTGTTTTTT,CASSYGTNEKLFF
-,-,TRBJ2-3,TRBV28,TGTGCCAGCAGTGGGGCCCGGGGGTTCTACGCAGATACGCAGTATTTT,CASSGARGFYADTQYF
-,-,TRBJ1-2,TRBV9,TGTGCCAGCAGCGTAGCCATTCATCCTAACTATGGCTACACCTTC,CASSVAIHPNYGYTF
-,TRBD1,TRBJ1-1,TRBV6-5,TGTGCCAGTTCTCAGGGGGCGTCCACTGAAGCTTTCTTT,CASSQGASTEAFF
-,-,TRBJ2-1,TRBV4-1,TGCGCCAGCAGCCAAGTTGCCGACAAGCAGTTCTTC,CASSQVADKQFF
-,-,TRBJ2-3,TRBV4-1,TGCGCCAGCAGCCAAGTCAGATCCCCAGATACGCAGTATTTT,CASSQVRSPDTQYF
few,-,TRBJ2-7,TRBV4-3,TGCGCCAGCAGCCAAGTTGGAGGTTACGAGCAGTACTTC,CASSQVGGYEQYF
once,TRBD2,TRBJ2-7,TRBV6-5,TGTGCCAGCAGCGGTAGCGGGAGGGATTACGAGCAGTACTTC,CASSGSGRDYEQYF
-,-,TRBJ1-3,TRBV15,TGTGCCACCAGTATCGGCAGGGGCTCTGGAAACACCATATATTTT,CATSIGRGSGNTIYF
once,TRBD1,TRBJ1-2,TRBV5-1,TGCGCCAGCAGCGTACAGGGGGCGGATGTGGGGCCTAGCTATGGCTACACCTTC,CASSVQGADVGPSYGYTF